This TCR beta chain was sequenced for a study of T cell changes during pregnancy in multiple sclerosis. The germline CDR1 and CDR2 sequences are SGHRS and YFSETQ. The CDR3 length is 15 residues. V was pared by 4 bases and J by 7 bases, with 7 bases of the junction left unmatched. A single count supports this clone. This table comes from immunoSEQ multiplex PCR, and its TCRdb copy is limited to in-frame clones, with some not included. The data show about 100,000 clones, around 93% seen once. The V call is TRBV5-1, the J call TRBJ1-6, with 8 bases identical to TRBD1. This material consisted of peripheral blood, taken after pregnancy. The source is a female donor with multiple sclerosis, enrolled in a pregnancy study. CDR3 sequence: CASSGRTGINSPLHF. In DNA form, the CDR3 reads TGCGCCAGCAGCGGGCGGACAGGGATCAATTCACCCCTCCACTTT.